This T cell receptor (beta chain) was recovered during a study of somatic mutations in cytotoxic T cells in rheumatoid arthritis. The wider study: The authors flow-sorted some V beta antibody-stained T-cell populations at nearly 100% purity, including V beta1+ cells that they sequenced for TCRB.

Trimming removed 1 base from V and 0 bases from J; junction bases left unmatched: 5. The germline V gene has CDR1 LGHNA and CDR2 YSLEER. There are 16 residues in the CDR3. The study's findings and limits: Between rheumatoid arthritis patients and age-matched healthy controls, CD8+ T-cell clonality showed no significant difference. For about an eighth of the 65 patients, a single CD8+ clone accounted for more than 20% of CD8+ cells. The antigen targets of the expanded CD8+ clones lacked identification.

Some clones are missing from TCRdb's copy, which holds only in-frame ones; the method was immunoSEQ multiplex PCR. The sample carries 15,000 to 20,000 clones, around 70% recorded once. This clone rates as medium-sized (0.01 to 0.1%). The antigen is not known. The TCR originated in a man aged 55-75 years in good health. Specimen: CD8+ T cells sorted from blood. The chain couples TRBV4-3 to TRBJ2-5; 7 positions match TRBD2. The CDR3 DNA reads as TGCGCCAGCAGCCAAGTGGGGGGAGGGGACCAAGAGACCCAGTACTTC. Encoded protein: CASSQVGGGDQETQYF.